Listed below are T cell receptor beta chains from one sample, sequenced in a study of monozygotic twins with inflammatory bowel disease. TCRdb re-called the 5' RACE reads and catalogs CDR3 proteins one per entry, DNA excluded. The sample totals approximately 400,000 distinct CDR3 sequences. The source material was blood. The receptors were sampled from a human donor with ulcerative colitis or Crohn's disease, or a healthy co-twin of an affected twin (not recorded which). CDR3s include the opening cysteine and the closing phenylalanine or tryptophan. Each record gives: J gene, V gene, CDR3 protein.

TRBJ2-2 TRBV21-1 CASSKTGGSDTGELFF
TRBJ1-6 TRBV7-2 CASRIIGGGRGFSPLHF
TRBJ1-1 TRBV28 CASSQTGTEAFF
TRBJ2-1 TRBV12-3/TRBV12-4 CASRGGDLGYNEQFF
TRBJ2-5 TRBV6-1 CASSELAGGPGKETQYF
TRBJ2-2 TRBV10-3 CAISDFLAGSTGELFF
TRBJ1-5 TRBV4-2 CASSQNRVAGNQPQHF
TRBJ1-1 TRBV29-1 CSVEFRGTFHRAFF
TRBJ2-3 TRBV24-1 CATSETPVGTQYF
TRBJ2-1 TRBV3-1 CASSYGTGVSNEQFF
TRBJ2-7 TRBV20-1 CSARGEGMRAYEPYF
TRBJ2-3 TRBV18 CASSPRPFPDTQYF
TRBJ1-1 TRBV15 CATSPEEAGMNTEAFF
TRBJ2-2 TRBV18 CASSPLPGELFF
TRBJ2-5 TRBV6-2/TRBV6-3 CASTLSGTETQYF
TRBJ2-3 TRBV7-6 CASSLGAADPQVADTQYF
TRBJ1-1 TRBV5-5 CASSPDRGVFTEAFF
TRBJ1-1 TRBV20-1 CSARDEKSDTEAFF
TRBJ2-4 TRBV19 CATADLSGAKRKNIQYF
TRBJ2-4 TRBV7-2 CASSPGQGALSDIQYF
TRBJ1-4 TRBV20-1 CSARGVEATTNEKLFF
TRBJ2-4 TRBV7-9 CASSPRDRGNIQYF
TRBJ2-6 TRBV3-1 CASSQDKRDRISGANVLTF
TRBJ2-2 TRBV11-2 CASSLGWSPGPTNENTGELFF
TRBJ1-1 TRBV5-1 CASSLDLVGGAAEAFF
TRBJ2-7 TRBV20-1 CSARWGVSYEQYF
TRBJ2-4 TRBV6-5 CASSYGLGAKNIQYF
TRBJ1-1 TRBV7-9 CASSLQGLVTEAFF
TRBJ2-5 TRBV9 CASSVTAGQETQYF
TRBJ2-5 TRBV24-1 CATSALGRETQYF
TRBJ2-5 TRBV23-1 CASNRDLLVRETQYF
TRBJ2-5 TRBV29-1 CSVERFGQGGGQTQYF
TRBJ2-1 TRBV10-3 CAISEAGPYNEQFF
TRBJ2-7 TRBV5-1 CASSWPAEGEQYF
TRBJ2-7 TRBV19 CASSTPGRESSYEQYF
TRBJ2-1 TRBV9 CASSVAPRLYNEQFF
TRBJ2-5 TRBV7-9 CASIGQGQETQYF
TRBJ1-1 TRBV3-1 CASSQGGKMNTEAFF
TRBJ2-3 TRBV5-4 CASSLLTEGTDTQYF
TRBJ1-4 TRBV10-3 CAIKSATNEKLFF
TRBJ1-6 TRBV28 CASSLAQHNSPLHF
TRBJ2-7 TRBV20-1 CSAVPKAEQYF
TRBJ2-3 TRBV20-1 CSAPTSGGSDTQYF
TRBJ2-2 TRBV6-5 CASSFSGGPNTGELFF
TRBJ2-1 TRBV5-1 CASSARTSGKFF
TRBJ1-2 TRBV28 CASSPPWGRGVYGYTF
TRBJ2-7 TRBV28 CASGPGWGLSSF
TRBJ2-7 TRBV11-2 CASSLDGLAWGEQYF
TRBJ1-1 TRBV20-1 CSASMPGFNTEAFF
TRBJ2-3 TRBV19 CASRSGSAGTDTQYF
TRBJ1-5 TRBV20-1 CSAPRPGEYQPQHF
TRBJ2-2 TRBV9 CASSSRWGHPGSTGELFF
TRBJ1-6 TRBV27 CASSLNPGHYNSPLHF
TRBJ2-3 TRBV6-1 CASSVTSGGAPDTQYF
TRBJ2-6 TRBV4-1 CASSQRALGTGENVLTF
TRBJ2-1 TRBV18 CASSLNAGNEQFF
TRBJ1-1 TRBV7-9 CASSLSTRTEAFF
TRBJ1-5 TRBV2 CASSRQGRSNQPQHF
TRBJ1-3 TRBV7-2 CASSSLGNTIYF
TRBJ2-6 TRBV7-2 CASSFGTGLKGANVLTF